These 25 T cell receptor beta chains were all obtained from the same sample, sequenced in a study of blood T cell repertoires in COVID-19 (dated by TCRdb to the early 2020s). The library was produced with the immunoSEQ multiplex PCR assay. The source is immuneACCESS, and TCRdb retained only in-frame sequences with V and J called. Part of the clones is not carried over; for the studies checked, unresolved V genes explain less than half of this, and the remainder is unexplained. Within this sample are fewer than 350,000 clones, with approximately 90% of them counted one time only. Clones ranked in the top ten supply approximately 3% of the sample. Source material: PBMCs or T cells enriched from blood (not recorded which). The receptors were sampled from a man between 40 and 49 years old who had been exposed to COVID-19.

The J gene is TRBJ1-3, the V gene TRBV4-1; D is unclear. Trimming left V 1 base short and J 0 bases short, with 13 bases between. The CDR3 loop spans 17 amino acids. Germline CDR1 reads MGHRA; CDR2 reads YSYEKL. The CDR3 region has the DNA TGCGCCAGCAGCCAAGTGGATGGGCCGAGCTCTGGAAACACCATATATTTT. It translates to CASSQVDGPSSGNTIYF.

CDR3 DNA: TGTGCCAGCAGTTTTGTCCTTCCGGGACAGGGGGCTTATGGCTACACCTTC. It encodes CASSFVLPGQGAYGYTF. The chain has TRBV28 and TRBJ1-2; 12 nucleotides agree with TRBD1. This CDR3 has 17 amino acids. The trim removed 3 bases at V and 5 bases at J, leaving 10 bases unmatched. Germline CDR1 MDHEN, CDR2 SYDVKM.

The rearrangement links TRBV24-1 to TRBJ2-2; TRBD1 is a possible D gene (7 bases). V gave up 3 bases and J gave up 4 bases, with 14 bases separating them. This CDR3 has 16 amino acids. Germline V gives CDR1 KGHDR, CDR2 SFDVKD. CDR3 coding DNA: TGTGCCACCAGTGATGGCAGACAGGGAGGCACCGGGGAGCTGTTTTTT. This codes for CATSDGRQGGTGELFF.

The rearrangement links TRBV7-3 to TRBJ2-1, with D possibly matching TRBD2 (5 bases). Germline V CDR1 and CDR2: SGHTA, FQGTGA. V was clipped by 8 bases and J by 9 bases, with 14 bases between them. The CDR3 runs 12 residues. The DNA of the CDR3 is TGTGCCAGCGGGAGCCGGGTGGGTGAGCAGTTCTTC. This encodes CASGSRVGEQFF. The full variable domain, with the rest looked up from reference TRBV7-3 and TRBJ2-1, is GAGVSQTPSNKVTEKGKYVELRCDPISGHTALYWYRQSLGQGPEFLIYFQGTGAADDSGLPNDRFFAVRPEGSVSTLKIQRTERGDSAVYLCASGSRVGEQFFGPGTRLTVL.

J is TRBJ1-1 and V is TRBV19, with 7 bases matching TRBD1. V was pared by 5 bases and J by 1 base, with 7 bases of the junction left unmatched. Germline CDR1 LNHDA, CDR2 SQIVND (reference sequence). This CDR3 region has 15 residues. CDR3 DNA sequence: TGTGCCAGTAGTCCCGGACAGGTTAGGAACACTGAAGCTTTCTTT. Its translation is CASSPGQVRNTEAFF.

The CDR3 coding sequence is TGTGCCAGCAGTTTGACCGACAGGGCAAAAAACACCATATATTTT. As protein: CASSLTDRAKNTIYF. The chain combines TRBV28 with TRBJ1-3, with 7 bases that match TRBD1. Trimming cost V 3 bases and J 6 bases; bases outside gene matches: 8. The V gene's germline CDR1 is MDHEN and CDR2 SYDVKM. CDR3 length: 15 residues.

CDR3 bases: TGTGCCAGCAGCCAAAATTGGGGGGTGACGGAGACCCAGTACTTC. It yields the protein CASSQNWGVTETQYF. The V call is TRBV4-2, the J call TRBJ2-5; D might be TRBD2 (6 bases). Germline V gene lookup returns CDR1 LGHNA and CDR2 YNFKEQ. The CDR3 sequence is 15 residues long. Trimming cost V 2 bases and J 5 bases, with 15 bases left between them.

The rearrangement links TRBV25-1 to TRBJ2-7; D might be TRBD2 (7 bases). Germline V gene lookup returns CDR1 MGHDK and CDR2 SYGVNS. The CDR3 runs 12 residues. CDR3 DNA sequence: TGTGCATCGGATGCGGGGGCCCACGAGCAGTACTTC. Residues: CASDAGAHEQYF.

The chain links TRBV28 to TRBJ2-7, with 9 bases aligning to TRBD1. The J segment lost 6 bases and the V segment lost 6 bases, leaving 6 bases of the junction unmatched. From germline, CDR1 is MDHEN and CDR2 SYDVKM. The CDR3 is made up of 13 amino acids. The CDR3 region is CASRGQGVAEQYF. Written as DNA, the CDR3 is TGTGCCAGCAGGGGACAGGGAGTGGCCGAGCAGTACTTC.

This sequence joins TRBV14 and TRBJ1-1; TRBD1 is a possible D gene (5 bases). The ends were cut back, 8 bases at V and 4 bases at J, with 14 bases in the middle. The CDR3 is made up of 13 amino acids. Germline values: CDR1 SGHDN, CDR2 FVKESK. The CDR3, as DNA: TGTGCCAGCTCGCGGGGGTTTGGCACTGAAGCTTTCTTT. Protein: CASSRGFGTEAFF. The entire variable domain, with the rest obtained from reference TRBV14 and TRBJ1-1, is as follows: EAGVTQFPSHSVIEKGQTVTLRCDPISGHDNLYWYRRVMGKEIKFLLHFVKESKQDESGMPNNRFLAERTGGTYSTLKVQPAELEDSGVYFCASSRGFGTEAFFGQGTRLTVV.

The V and J genes are TRBV30 and TRBJ1-1; D ambiguous. CDR3 length: 14 amino acids. V shed 2 bases and J shed 1 base, with 11 bases lying between them. Germline CDR1 reads GTSNPN; CDR2 reads SVGIG (reference sequence). The CDR3 sequence: CAWSKVQSNTEAFF. In nucleotides, the CDR3 is TGTGCCTGGAGTAAAGTACAGTCGAACACTGAAGCTTTCTTT.

The chain carries TRBV24-1 and TRBJ1-1; D is uncertain. The CDR3 spans 14 residues. The V end lost 7 bases, the J end lost 1 base, and 12 bases lay between the germline ends. The germline CDR1 and CDR2 sequences are KGHDR and SFDVKD. DNA of the CDR3: TGTGCCACCAGAGAGGGAAAGGGGAACACTGAAGCTTTCTTT. Protein product: CATREGKGNTEAFF.

This clone showed up just once. The chain recombines TRBV4-1 with TRBJ1-1, with D maybe TRBD1 (6 bases). Germline CDR1 reads MGHRA; CDR2 reads YSYEKL. This CDR3 has 16 amino acids. Trimming shortened V by 0 bases and J by 4 bases, and 15 bases separated the two germline ends. The CDR3 DNA sequence: TGCGCCAGCAGCCAAGATCGTCGGGCCAGGGGCACTGAAGCTTTCTTT. Encoded protein: CASSQDRRARGTEAFF.

V is TRBV11-3 and J is TRBJ1-2; 7 bases are shared with TRBD1. V trimming: 4 bases; J trimming: 2 bases; junction bases outside the gene matches: 16. This CDR3 region has 18 residues. Per germline, CDR1 SGHNT and CDR2 YENEEA. The CDR3 coding sequence is TGTGCCAGCAGCTCGAGGGGCGGTCGGGGACAGAAAAACTATGGCTACACCTTC. Amino acid sequence: CASSSRGGRGQKNYGYTF.

The V call is TRBV7-9, the J call TRBJ2-7; D is uncertain. Trimming pared 1 base from V and 5 bases from J, leaving 9 bases between. CDR3 length equals 13 residues. Germline loops: CDR1 SEHNR, CDR2 FQNEAQ (reference sequence). Here the CDR3 reads CASSLERFHEQYF. For the CDR3, the DNA is TGTGCCAGCAGCTTAGAGAGGTTCCACGAGCAGTACTTC.

The chain joins TRBV3-1 (or the pseudogene TRBV3-2) to TRBJ2-7; TRBD2 matches at 10 bases. CDR3 length: 17 amino acids. Trimming removed 2 bases from V and 4 bases from J; junction bases left unmatched: 11. The germline CDR1 and CDR2 sequences are LGHDT and YNNKEL (reference sequence). CDR3 nucleotide sequence: TGTGCCAGCAGCCAATGGGAACTAGCGGGATCACCTTACGAGCAGTACTTC. This sequence encodes CASSQWELAGSPYEQYF.

The gene calls are TRBV6-2 or TRBV6-3 and TRBJ1-1, with 10 bases lining up with TRBD1. V shed 2 bases and J 4 bases; nucleotides not matched to a gene: 4. Germline V gene sequence: CDR1 MNHEY, CDR2 SVGEGT. This CDR3 has 15 residues. The CDR3, as DNA: TGTGCCAGCAGTTACAGACGGGACAGGGGCACTGAAGCTTTCTTT. Translated, it gives CASSYRRDRGTEAFF.

The chain is built from TRBV7-8 and TRBJ2-3; no clear D. Germline V gene sequence: CDR1 SGHVS, CDR2 FQNEAQ. The CDR3 runs 16 residues. V was clipped by 5 bases and J by 6 bases, with 21 bases between them. This chain's CDR3 is CASSVISSLSADTQYF. In DNA, the CDR3 is TGTGCCAGCAGCGTTATCTCGTCCCTAAGCGCGGATACGCAGTATTTT.

The chain has TRBV5-1 and TRBJ2-2; D might be TRBD2 (6 bases). Between the trimmed V and J ends, which lost 4 bases and 4 bases, there was a span of 14 bases. The CDR3 runs 15 residues. CDR1 is SGHRS, CDR2 YFSETQ, per germline. The CDR3: CASSQGRRGTGELFF. The CDR3 bases are TGCGCCAGCAGCCAAGGGAGGCGAGGCACCGGGGAGCTGTTTTTT.

The chain has TRBV5-1 and TRBJ2-1; 11 bases agree with TRBD2. CDR3 length: 16 residues. From germline, CDR1 is SGHRS and CDR2 YFSETQ. V lost 0 bases to trimming and J lost 7 bases; unmatched junction nucleotides: 6. The CDR3 nucleotides read TGCGCCAGCAGCTTGGCGACTAGCGGGAAAGGGAATGAGCAGTTCTTC. Amino acids: CASSLATSGKGNEQFF.

The rearrangement joins TRBV27 to TRBJ1-2; D unclear. Trimming left V 8 bases short and J 8 bases short, with 18 bases between. The CDR3 length is 13 residues. Per germline, CDR1 MNHEY and CDR2 SMNVEV (reference sequence). DNA for the CDR3: TGTGCCAGCCGACAAGTGGGTGGAAACGGCTACACCTTC. Translating it yields CASRQVGGNGYTF.

The CDR3 sequence is CAWSPRVHEQYF. The CDR3 DNA sequence: TGTGCCTGGAGCCCCAGGGTACACGAGCAGTACTTC. The gene calls are TRBV30 and TRBJ2-7, with a tentative D call TRBD1 (5 bases). With 3 bases removed from V and 5 bases from J, the gap between germline ends came to 11 bases. This CDR3 comprises 12 residues. CDR1 and CDR2 from the germline V gene are GTSNPN and SVGIG (reference sequence). The full variable domain, in which reference TRBV30 and TRBJ2-7 provide the parts outside the CDR3, is SQTIHQWPATLVQPVGSPLSLECTVEGTSNPNLYWYRQAAGRGLQLLFYSVGIGQISSEVPQNLSASRPQDRQFILSSKKLLLSDSGFYLCAWSPRVHEQYFGPGTRLTVT.

The CDR3 nucleotides are TGTGCCAGCTCACCGGGCCAGACGAGTTCACCCCTCCACTTT. Amino acids: CASSPGQTSSPLHF. This rearrangement joins TRBV18 to TRBJ1-6; D remains unclear. V lost 3 bases, J lost 9 bases, and 12 bases lay in between. Looked up from germline, CDR1 is KGHSH and CDR2 is LQKENI. The CDR3 extends over 14 amino acids.

This clone was seen just once. Written as DNA, the CDR3 is TGTGCCAGCAATAAACCTTACGACAGCCCCTACGAGCAGTACTTC. Its protein is CASNKPYDSPYEQYF. This chain joins TRBV28 and TRBJ2-7, with D possibly TRBD1 on 5 matching bases. The V end lost 7 bases, the J end lost 2 bases, and 18 bases lay between the germline ends. Germline loops: CDR1 MDHEN, CDR2 SYDVKM. This CDR3 is built from 15 residues.

The chain uses TRBV5-4 and TRBJ1-5, with a tentative D call TRBD1 (6 bases). Trimming stripped 2 bases from V and 1 base from J, with 7 bases between. CDR1 and CDR2 from the germline V gene are SGHNT and YYREEE (reference sequence). This CDR3 is 14 amino acids long. This CDR3 reads CASSLGGSNQPQHF. In DNA, the CDR3 is TGTGCCAGCAGCTTAGGGGGAAGCAATCAGCCCCAGCATTTT.